Following are 25 T cell receptor beta chains from one sample sequenced in a study of blood T cell repertoires in COVID-19 (dated by TCRdb to 2018 to 2021). The library was prepared using the immunoSEQ multiplex PCR assay. In TCRdb, the immuneACCESS table is reduced to in-frame sequences with V and J assigned. These tables do not hold every clone; where another copy was compared, an unresolved V gene accounts for under half, and the others remain unexplained. The sample table records more than 95,000 clones; 80% to 85% of these occur just once. The ten largest clonotypes hold approximately 3.9% of the sample. Sequencing was performed on peripheral blood. The receptor source for this set is a woman in her forties or fifties with acute or convalescent COVID-19.

The V and J genes are TRBV2 and TRBJ2-1; 7 positions match TRBD1. V shed 6 bases, J shed 6 bases, and the junction held 8 bases outside the gene matches. Germline V gene lookup returns CDR1 SNHLY and CDR2 FYNNEI. The CDR3 runs 14 residues. CDR3 residues: CASRRQGSLNEQFF. CDR3 sequence (DNA): TGTGCCAGCAGACGACAGGGCAGTCTCAATGAGCAGTTCTTC.

V usage is TRBV29-1 and J usage is TRBJ1-5, with 8 nucleotides matching TRBD1. V trimming: 6 bases; J trimming: 7 bases; junction bases outside the gene matches: 8. Germline-derived CDR1 and CDR2 are SQVTM and ANQGSEA. CDR3 length equals 13 residues. As DNA, the CDR3 is TGCAGCGTCGAACAGGGGGTCGGACAGCCCCAGCATTTT. This codes for CSVEQGVGQPQHF.

In its sample, this clone was seen a few times. The chain combines TRBV24-1 with TRBJ2-1; 7 bases align to TRBD1. The CDR3 is 16 amino acids. The V and J ends lost 4 bases and 0 bases, in that order; junction bases with no gene match: 5. Germline loops: CDR1 KGHDR, CDR2 SFDVKD. DNA of the CDR3: TGTGCCACCAGTGAGGGGGCAGGGGGCTCCTACAATGAGCAGTTCTTC. This encodes CATSEGAGGSYNEQFF.

The chain recombines TRBV7-8 with TRBJ1-5, with D uncertain. CDR1 and CDR2 (germline): SGHVS, FQNEAQ. The V end lost 5 bases, the J end lost 3 bases, and 11 bases lay between the germline ends. The CDR3 sequence is 14 residues long. CDR3 region: CASSTQAINQPQHF. The CDR3 DNA is TGTGCCAGCAGCACGCAGGCCATCAATCAGCCCCAGCATTTT.

The J gene is TRBJ1-1, the V gene TRBV7-2; no reliable D call. V shed 5 bases and J shed 0 bases, with 16 bases lying between them. The germline V gene has CDR1 SGHTA and CDR2 FQGNSA. This CDR3 has 16 amino acids. CDR3 DNA sequence: TGTGCCAGCAGCCCCCGCAGCGGAATTATGAACACTGAAGCTTTCTTT. Amino acids: CASSPRSGIMNTEAFF.

The chain is built from TRBV4-1 and TRBJ1-6, with 8 bases matching TRBD1. The germline gives CDR1 MGHRA, CDR2 YSYEKL. The V gene end was trimmed by 7 bases and the J gene end by 8 bases; junction bases not matched to a gene: 10. The CDR3 consists of 15 residues. The CDR3 loop is CASKPQGASYSPLHF. DNA of the CDR3: TGCGCCAGCAAGCCCCAGGGGGCCTCGTATTCACCCCTCCACTTT.

DNA of the CDR3: TGTGCCTGGAGTGTAGGAAGCGGGGGGTCGTACACCGGGGAGCTGTTTTTT. It yields the protein CAWSVGSGGSYTGELFF. The chain links TRBV30 to TRBJ2-2; 9 bases match TRBD2. J was trimmed by 3 bases and V by 0 bases; bases with no gene match: 8. This CDR3 region has 17 residues. Per germline, CDR1 GTSNPN and CDR2 SVGIG (reference sequence).

The V gene is TRBV5-5, the J gene TRBJ1-2; D is undetermined. The CDR3 extends over 14 amino acids. Germline V gives CDR1 SGHKS, CDR2 YYEKEE (reference sequence). The V end was cut by 2 bases, the J end by 7 bases, with 15 bases between. CDR3 DNA sequence: TGTGCCAGCAGCTTCGGTGTCGGCGGCAGTGGCTACACCTTC. This translates into CASSFGVGGSGYTF.

This clone was seen just once. The genes are TRBV6-1 and TRBJ1-5; TRBD1 might be the D (6 bases). The length of the CDR3 is 14 residues. Germline V CDR1 and CDR2: MNHNS, SASEGT. The ends were cut back, 3 bases at V and 9 bases at J, with 15 bases in the middle. For the CDR3, the DNA is TGTGCCAGCAGTGAGAGGGACATTCTTCGGCCCCAGCATTTT. Translation: CASSERDILRPQHF.

This chain links TRBV6-5 with TRBJ2-5; 8 bases are a match to TRBD1. The CDR3 has 13 amino acids. Germline loops: CDR1 MNHEY, CDR2 SVGAGI. V lost 3 bases to trimming and J lost 5 bases; unmatched junction nucleotides: 2. The CDR3, as DNA: TGTGCCAGCAGTTATTCAGGGGGCGAGACCCAGTACTTC. Amino acids: CASSYSGGETQYF.

This chain joins TRBV11-3 and TRBJ2-2; tentatively, D is TRBD1 (6 bases). The CDR3 is made up of 13 amino acids. Trimming took off 2 bases at V and 5 bases at J, with 6 bases between the two ends. Germline values: CDR1 SGHNT, CDR2 YENEEA. The CDR3: CASSLQGTGELFF. DNA for the CDR3: TGTGCCAGCAGCTTACAGGGGACCGGGGAGCTGTTTTTT.

The chain couples TRBV10-1 to TRBJ2-1; 7 bases agree with TRBD2. This CDR3 comprises 16 residues. The V gene end was trimmed by 0 bases and the J gene end by 0 bases; junction bases not matched to a gene: 2. The germline V gene has CDR1 WNHNN and CDR2 SYGVQD (reference sequence). In nucleotides, the CDR3 is TGCGCCAGCAGTGAGTCGCGGGGGAGCTCCTACAATGAGCAGTTCTTC. This sequence encodes CASSESRGSSYNEQFF.

This chain joins TRBV2 and TRBJ2-1, with D possibly TRBD2 on 6 matching bases. V was shortened by 5 bases and J by 4 bases, with 15 bases between the two germline ends. Germline V gene lookup returns CDR1 SNHLY and CDR2 FYNNEI. The length of the CDR3 is 15 residues. CDR3: CASSSESGEYNEQFF. CDR3 nucleotide sequence: TGTGCCAGCAGTTCCGAGTCGGGGGAATACAATGAGCAGTTCTTC.

The J gene is TRBJ2-3, the V gene TRBV28; TRBD2 matches 12 bases. The CDR3 runs to 13 residues. Germline assignment: CDR1 MDHEN and CDR2 SYDVKM. With V trimmed by 10 bases and J by 6 bases, 5 bases remained unmatched. This CDR3 is CAIQTSGSDTQYF. In DNA, the CDR3 is TGTGCCATCCAGACTAGCGGGAGTGATACGCAGTATTTT.

The chain uses TRBV5-1 and TRBJ2-5, with unresolved D. This CDR3 has 14 residues. V lost 1 base and J lost 0, with 7 bases in between. Germline CDR1 and CDR2: SGHRS and YFSETQ. The CDR3 nucleotides read TGCGCCAGCAGCTTGATGGCCAACCAAGAGACCCAGTACTTC. Protein sequence: CASSLMANQETQYF.

The chain combines TRBV5-1 with TRBJ1-2, with 7 bases fitting TRBD1. V trimming: 4 bases; J trimming: 8 bases; junction bases outside the gene matches: 17. Germline CDR1 SGHRS, CDR2 YFSETQ. The CDR3 is 16 amino acids. The CDR3 nucleotides are TGCGCCAGCAGCCCACCTGGTACAGGGGCGCTCTTGGGCTACACCTTC. This sequence encodes CASSPPGTGALLGYTF.

V is TRBV5-6 and J is TRBJ1-5, with TRBD1 matching over 10 bases. This CDR3 has 18 amino acids. Germline V gene sequence: CDR1 SGHDT, CDR2 YYEEEE. The ends lost 4 bases at V and 1 base at J; junction bases unmatched: 11. In nucleotides, the CDR3 is TGTGCCAGCAGCATGGGTCCGGGACAGGGGTCGAGCAATCAGCCCCAGCATTTT. Protein: CASSMGPGQGSSNQPQHF.

V usage is TRBV30 and J usage is TRBJ1-1; D unresolved. Germline CDR1 is GTSNPN and CDR2 is SVGIG (reference sequence). The CDR3 runs 11 residues. V lost 0 bases and J lost 7, with 6 bases in between. The DNA of the CDR3 is TGTGCCTGGAGTGTACCTAATGAAGCTTTCTTT. Translating it yields CAWSVPNEAFF.

This chain connects TRBV2 to TRBJ2-3; no clear D. The CDR3 runs to 12 residues. The V and J ends lost 5 bases and 2 bases respectively, with 5 bases between them. CDR1 is SNHLY, CDR2 FYNNEI, per germline. The CDR3 sequence is CASSPITDTQYF. The DNA for the CDR3 is TGTGCCAGCAGTCCTATCACAGATACGCAGTATTTT.

The chain employs TRBV11-2 and TRBJ2-1; no clear D. The CDR3 spans 11 residues. Trimming took off 2 bases at V and 8 bases at J, with 4 bases between the two ends. Per germline, CDR1 SGHAT and CDR2 FQNNGV. DNA for the CDR3: TGTGCCAGCAGCTTAAGCGATGAGCAGTTCTTC. It encodes CASSLSDEQFF.

The chain carries TRBV19 and TRBJ2-3; TRBD1 agrees at 7 bases. The germline CDR1 and CDR2 sequences are LNHDA and SQIVND (reference sequence). After removal of 6 bases from V and 6 bases from J, the junction contained 12 bases not matched to a gene. The CDR3 length is 15 residues. The CDR3 DNA is TGTGCCAGTAGAACCGACGGGACAGAGTACGATACGCAGTATTTT. As protein: CASRTDGTEYDTQYF.

The chain has TRBV5-5 and TRBJ1-4, with D tentatively TRBD1 (6 bases). V lost 3 bases and J 7 bases, leaving 16 bases between the germline ends. In germline, CDR1 is SGHKS, CDR2 YYEKEE (reference sequence). The CDR3 runs 15 residues. CDR3 in DNA: TGTGCCAGCAGCTCGAGGATGGGCAGGGGTGAAAAACTGTTTTTT. Translated, it gives CASSSRMGRGEKLFF.

The V gene is TRBV18, the J gene TRBJ1-4; tentatively, D is TRBD1 (6 bases). This CDR3 has 16 residues. Germline CDR1 reads KGHSH; CDR2 reads LQKENI. The V end lost 4 bases, the J end lost 0 bases, and 12 bases lay between the germline ends. The CDR3 bases are TGTGCCAGCTCACTGGACAGTTTCGCAACTAATGAAAAACTGTTTTTT. This encodes CASSLDSFATNEKLFF.

The chain links TRBV7-8 to TRBJ2-7; 7 nucleotides line up with TRBD1. Germline lookup yields CDR1 SGHVS and CDR2 FQNEAQ. Trimming at V came to 5 bases and at J to 5 bases, leaving 9 bases not matched to a gene. The CDR3 spans 14 residues. As DNA, the CDR3 is TGTGCCAGCAGCGGTTCCGGGACAGTCAACGAGCAGTACTTC. Translating gives CASSGSGTVNEQYF.

This chain joins TRBV7-8 and TRBJ2-1, with 14 bases matching TRBD2. This CDR3 contains 18 residues. The V segment lost 5 bases and the J segment 0 bases; nucleotides outside the gene matches: 6. Germline lookup yields CDR1 SGHVS and CDR2 FQNEAQ. In DNA, the CDR3 is TGTGCCAGCAGCCGACTAGCGGGGGGGATGAGCTCCTACAATGAGCAGTTCTTC. Its translation is CASSRLAGGMSSYNEQFF.